What follows are 10 T cell receptor beta chains derived from one specimen sequenced in a study of vaccination and CD4 T cells after COVID-19. Treatment in this sample: roughly nine-day PBMC culture with coronavirus spike peptide pools or control peptides (ViraFEST assay). The Oncomine TCR Beta short-read assay was what sequenced the DNA obtained from cultured CD4+ T cells. Via MiXCR, TCRdb re-called the PCR reads, giving one row per CDR3 protein. Here the sample spans around 16,000 distinct CDR3 sequences, roughly 59% being singletons. These receptors lack a known antigen. Sequenced sample: CD4+ T cells from blood, cultured in vitro. Receptors originate from a human donor who had recovered from COVID-19.

V is TRBV27 and J is TRBJ2-1; 7 positions match TRBD1. CDR3 size: 13 residues. The trim removed 7 bases at V and 4 bases at J, leaving 4 bases unmatched. Germline V CDR1 and CDR2: MNHEY, SMNVEV (reference sequence). CDR3 in DNA: TGTGCCAGCAAGGGACAGACTTACAATGAGCAGTTCTTC. Residues: CASKGQTYNEQFF.

CDR3 region: CASGGPGTVGGYTF. DNA of the CDR3: TGTGCCAGTGGGGGTCCCGGGACTGTTGGGGGCTACACCTTC. The gene calls are TRBV19 and TRBJ1-2; D is perhaps TRBD1 (5 bases). The germline V and J ends were trimmed by 8 bases and 8 bases, with 21 bases remaining between them. CDR3 size: 14 residues. Germline V gene sequence: CDR1 LNHDA, CDR2 SQIVND (reference sequence).

The chain is built from TRBV20-1 and TRBJ2-1; TRBD2 agrees at 12 bases. CDR3 length: 16 amino acids. Germline-derived CDR1 and CDR2 are DFQATT and SNEGSKA (reference sequence). V was clipped by 3 bases and J by 4 bases; unmatched bases: 7. DNA of the CDR3: TGCAGTGCTAGTGGGCCCCTAGCGGGAGGGTACAATGAGCAGTTCTTC. It is translated as CSASGPLAGGYNEQFF.

The J gene is TRBJ2-7, the V gene TRBV19; 8 bases are a match to TRBD1. The V gene's germline CDR1 is LNHDA and CDR2 SQIVND (reference sequence). The ends lost 4 bases at V and 4 bases at J; junction bases unmatched: 3. The CDR3 covers 13 residues. CDR3 region: CASSRGQEYEQYF. The CDR3 DNA follows: TGTGCCAGTAGTAGGGGACAGGAGTACGAGCAGTACTTC.

The rearrangement joins TRBV4-2 to TRBJ1-1; the D gene is possibly TRBD1 (6 bases). Germline loops: CDR1 LGHNA, CDR2 YNFKEQ. V shed 1 base and J shed 0 bases, with 9 bases lying between them. The CDR3 runs to 15 residues. The CDR3 reads CASSQGGAMNTEAFF. CDR3 in DNA: TGTGCCAGCAGCCAAGGGGGGGCCATGAACACTGAAGCTTTCTTT.

The gene calls are TRBV15 and TRBJ1-2, with TRBD1 identical over 9 bases. Germline loops: CDR1 LNHNV, CDR2 YYDKDF (reference sequence). The CDR3 extends over 16 amino acids. With 1 base clipped from V and 4 bases from J, the junction kept 7 bases outside the gene matches. The CDR3 protein is CATSRGGRDRAYGYTF. The CDR3 nucleotides read TGTGCCACCAGCAGAGGCGGACGGGACAGGGCCTATGGCTACACCTTC.

This chain uses TRBV19 with TRBJ2-7; 9 nucleotides match TRBD1. The CDR3 is made up of 15 amino acids. CDR1 LNHDA and CDR2 SQIVND come from the germline V gene (reference sequence). J gave up 3 bases and V 1 base, and 4 bases lay outside the gene matches. CDR3 amino acids: CASSIGDRAYYEQYF. CDR3 DNA sequence: TGTGCCAGTAGTATAGGGGACAGGGCCTACTACGAGCAGTACTTC. Using reference TRBV19 and TRBJ2-7 for the parts outside the CDR3, the full variable domain is DGGITQSPKYLFRKEGQNVTLSCEQNLNHDAMYWYRQDPGQGLRLIYYSQIVNDFQKGDIAEGYSVSREKKESFPLTVTSAQKNPTAFYLCASSIGDRAYYEQYFGPGTRLTVT.

This rearrangement joins TRBV11-2 to TRBJ2-7; TRBD2 aligns across 7 bases. Germline lookup yields CDR1 SGHAT and CDR2 FQNNGV. The CDR3 length is 13 residues. Unmatched junction bases numbered 9, after V lost 6 bases and J lost 7 bases. The CDR3: CASSLLGGTEQYF. The CDR3, as DNA: TGTGCCAGCAGTCTCCTCGGGGGGACTGAGCAGTACTTC.

The chain has TRBV20-1 and TRBJ2-7, with 11 bases fitting TRBD2. Germline V lookup: CDR1 DFQATT, CDR2 SNEGSKA (reference sequence). CDR3 size: 14 residues. V lost 5 bases to trimming and J lost 3 bases; unmatched junction nucleotides: 6. CDR3 amino acids: CSAHSGRARYEQYF. The CDR3 DNA follows: TGCAGTGCTCATAGCGGGAGGGCCCGCTACGAGCAGTACTTC.

The chain combines TRBV12-3 or TRBV12-4 with TRBJ1-1; D unresolved. V was clipped by 0 bases and J by 5 bases, with 7 bases between them. The CDR3 totals 13 residues. Here the CDR3 reads CASSLAGKTEAFF. The CDR3 nucleotides read TGTGCCAGCAGTTTAGCTGGTAAGACTGAAGCTTTCTTT.